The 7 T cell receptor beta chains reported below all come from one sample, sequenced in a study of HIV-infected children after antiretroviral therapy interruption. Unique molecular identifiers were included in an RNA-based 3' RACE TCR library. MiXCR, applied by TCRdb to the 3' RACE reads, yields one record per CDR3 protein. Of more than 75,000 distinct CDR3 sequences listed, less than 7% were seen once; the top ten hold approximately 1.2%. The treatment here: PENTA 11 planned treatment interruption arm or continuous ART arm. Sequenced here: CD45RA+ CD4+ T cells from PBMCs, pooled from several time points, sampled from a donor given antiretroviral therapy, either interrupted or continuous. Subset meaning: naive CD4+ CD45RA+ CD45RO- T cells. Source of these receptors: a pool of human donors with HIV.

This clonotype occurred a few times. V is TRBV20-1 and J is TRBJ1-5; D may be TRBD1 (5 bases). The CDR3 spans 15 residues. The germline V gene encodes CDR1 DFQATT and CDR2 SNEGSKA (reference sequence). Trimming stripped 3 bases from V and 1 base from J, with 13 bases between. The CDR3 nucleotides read TGCAGTGCTAGGGCCGGGAGGGGAAGCAATCAGCCCCAGCATTTT. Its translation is CSARAGRGSNQPQHF.

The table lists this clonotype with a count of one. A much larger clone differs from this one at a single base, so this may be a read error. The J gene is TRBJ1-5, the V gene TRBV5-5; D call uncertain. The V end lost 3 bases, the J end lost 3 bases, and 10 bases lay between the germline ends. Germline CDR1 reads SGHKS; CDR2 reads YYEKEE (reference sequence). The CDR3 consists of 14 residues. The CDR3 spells CASSSVSANQPQHF. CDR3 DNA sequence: TGTGCCAGCAGCTCGGTATCAGCCAATCAGCCCCAGCATTTT.

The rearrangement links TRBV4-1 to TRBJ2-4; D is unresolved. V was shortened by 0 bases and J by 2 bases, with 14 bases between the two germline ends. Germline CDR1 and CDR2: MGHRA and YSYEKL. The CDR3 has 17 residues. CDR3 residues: CASSQDEALSPKNIQYF. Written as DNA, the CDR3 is TGCGCCAGCAGCCAAGACGAGGCCCTCTCCCCCAAAAACATTCAGTACTTC.

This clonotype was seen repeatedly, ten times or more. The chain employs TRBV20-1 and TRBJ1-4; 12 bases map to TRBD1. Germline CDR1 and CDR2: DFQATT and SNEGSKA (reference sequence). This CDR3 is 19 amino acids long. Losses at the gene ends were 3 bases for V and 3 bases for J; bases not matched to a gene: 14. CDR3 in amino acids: CSARLSEGQGARANEKLFF. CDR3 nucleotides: TGCAGTGCTAGGCTCTCGGAGGGACAGGGGGCGAGGGCTAATGAAAAACTGTTTTTT.

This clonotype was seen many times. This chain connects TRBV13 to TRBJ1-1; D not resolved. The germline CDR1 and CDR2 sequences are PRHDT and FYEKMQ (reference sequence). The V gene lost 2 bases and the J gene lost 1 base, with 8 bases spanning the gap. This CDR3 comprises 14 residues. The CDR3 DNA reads TGTGCCAGCAGCTTAAATCGGCGGAACACTGAAGCTTTCTTT. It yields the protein CASSLNRRNTEAFF.

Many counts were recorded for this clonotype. The CDR3 DNA reads TGTGCCAGCAGCTCCACAGGTTGGACAGGGAAACTGTTTTTT. As protein: CASSSTGWTGKLFF. This chain joins TRBV7-9 and TRBJ1-4, with TRBD1 identical over 8 bases. The V segment lost 4 bases and the J segment 11 bases; nucleotides outside the gene matches: 9. The CDR3 is 14 residues long. The germline gives CDR1 SEHNR, CDR2 FQNEAQ (reference sequence).

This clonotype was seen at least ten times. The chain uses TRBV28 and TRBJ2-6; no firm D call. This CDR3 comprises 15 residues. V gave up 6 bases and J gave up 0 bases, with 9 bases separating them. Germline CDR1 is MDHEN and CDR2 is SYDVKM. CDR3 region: CASRAQSSGANVLTF. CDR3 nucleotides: TGTGCCAGCAGAGCACAGAGCTCTGGGGCCAACGTCCTGACTTTC.